One and the same sample provided the 15 T cell receptor beta chains below, sequenced in a study of shared clonotypes between healthy human individuals. Naive CD8 populations comprised CD45RO-negative cells positively selected for CCR7, excluding terminally differentiated effector memory CD45RA+ cells. Some clones are missing from TCRdb's copy, which holds only in-frame ones; the method was immunoSEQ multiplex PCR. The table includes about 2.2 million clones, about 92% detected once. Sequenced material: naive CD8+ T cells from PBMCs. The receptors stem from a young man in good health. Some clones in this sample may be carry-over from other donors' samples.

In DNA form, the CDR3 reads TGTGCCAGCAGCGTCGCCGGGACAGGCCCCTACGAGCAGTACTTC. It specifies CASSVAGTGPYEQYF. The V and J genes are TRBV9 and TRBJ2-7, with TRBD1 identical over 8 bases. Germline V gene sequence: CDR1 SGDLS, CDR2 YYNGEE. The CDR3 is 15 amino acids. J gave up 2 bases and V 2 bases, and 6 bases lay outside the gene matches.

The chain combines TRBV19 with TRBJ2-4; possible D gene TRBD2, 5 bases. V lost 7 bases, J lost 8 bases, and 15 bases lay in between. CDR3 length equals 13 residues. Germline V gene lookup returns CDR1 LNHDA and CDR2 SQIVND (reference sequence). CDR3: CASNAEGADIQYF. CDR3 nucleotide sequence: TGTGCCAGTAACGCCGAGGGTGCGGACATTCAGTACTTC.

The chain couples TRBV7-3 to TRBJ1-1; D gene uncertain. The CDR3 extends over 14 amino acids. In germline, CDR1 is SGHTA, CDR2 FQGTGA. Trimming removed 5 bases at V and 0 bases at J, with 10 bases between. The CDR3 reads CASSRLRMNTEAFF. CDR3 in DNA: TGTGCCAGCAGCAGACTAAGAATGAACACTGAAGCTTTCTTT.

The rearrangement joins TRBV11-2 to TRBJ2-7, with TRBD2 identical over 7 bases. Germline CDR1 is SGHAT and CDR2 is FQNNGV. J was trimmed by 3 bases and V by 5 bases; bases with no gene match: 13. This CDR3 has 16 residues. CDR3 sequence reads: CASSPPGLAALYEQYF. The CDR3 nucleotides read TGTGCCAGCAGCCCGCCAGGGCTAGCGGCCCTCTACGAGCAGTACTTC.

On this clone itself: The same CDR3 is also encoded by other DNA sequences in this sample. This chain uses TRBV7-9 with TRBJ2-2; D gene uncertain. CDR3 length equals 13 residues. V lost 5 bases and J 1 base, leaving 5 bases between the germline ends. The germline V gene encodes CDR1 SEHNR and CDR2 FQNEAQ (reference sequence). This chain's CDR3 is CASSPGNTGELFF. The CDR3 nucleotides read TGTGCCAGCAGCCCCGGGAACACCGGGGAGCTGTTTTTT.

The J gene is TRBJ2-1, the V gene TRBV11-2, with TRBD2 matching over 9 bases. With V trimmed by 3 bases and J by 6 bases, 15 bases remained unmatched. This CDR3 comprises 18 residues. In germline, CDR1 is SGHAT, CDR2 FQNNGV. Here the CDR3 DNA reads TGTGCCAGCAGCTTTGTCGGCGGGCGGCTAGCGGGAATCAATGAGCAGTTCTTC. Residues: CASSFVGGRLAGINEQFF.

V gene TRBV19 combines with J gene TRBJ2-1, with 11 bases that match TRBD2. The J segment lost 0 bases and the V segment lost 7 bases, leaving 5 bases of the junction unmatched. The CDR3 has 16 amino acids. Germline CDR1 LNHDA, CDR2 SQIVND (reference sequence). The CDR3 loop is CASKTSGGSSYNEQFF. DNA of the CDR3: TGTGCCAGTAAAACTAGCGGGGGAAGCTCCTACAATGAGCAGTTCTTC.

DNA for the CDR3: TGTGCCAGTAGCGGGACTAGCGGGAGTATCAGGTCCGGGGAGCTGTTTTTT. It codes for CASSGTSGSIRSGELFF. The chain combines TRBV19 with TRBJ2-2, with 14 bases aligning to TRBD2. V shed 6 bases, J shed 6 bases, and the junction held 9 bases outside the gene matches. Germline V gene sequence: CDR1 LNHDA, CDR2 SQIVND (reference sequence). CDR3 length equals 17 residues.

In the case of this clone: Other nucleotide sequences from this sample produce the same CDR3. DNA of the CDR3: TGTGCCAGCAGTCCAAGCGGGAGGGGGTACGAGCAGTACTTC. It is translated as CASSPSGRGYEQYF. The rearrangement links TRBV27 to TRBJ2-7; the match to TRBD2 covers 10 bases. This CDR3 has 14 residues. CDR1 is MNHEY, CDR2 SMNVEV, per germline (reference sequence). V lost 5 bases, J lost 4 bases, and 5 bases stayed unmatched.

V is TRBV6-5 and J is TRBJ1-3, with TRBD1 identical over 8 bases. V lost 5 bases and J lost 4; bases outside the gene matches: 7. The CDR3 length is 15 residues. The germline CDR1 and CDR2 sequences are MNHEY and SVGAGI. CDR3 amino acids: CASSSDRGAGNTIYF. The CDR3 nucleotides are TGTGCCAGCAGTAGCGACAGGGGCGCCGGAAACACCATATATTTT.

J is TRBJ1-4 and V is TRBV5-6, with a possible D match to TRBD1 (6 bases). There are 15 residues in the CDR3. Trimming pared 2 bases from V and 7 bases from J, leaving 15 bases between. Germline V lookup: CDR1 SGHDT, CDR2 YYEEEE. CDR3 sequence: CASSLGPQGGEKLFF. DNA of the CDR3: TGTGCCAGCAGCTTAGGTCCACAGGGTGGTGAAAAACTGTTTTTT.

V gene TRBV9 combines with J gene TRBJ1-1, with a weak D call TRBD1 (5 bases). Germline V gene data show CDR1 as SGDLS and CDR2 as YYNGEE. This CDR3 is built from 14 residues. Trimming shortened V by 1 base and J by 1 base, and 8 bases separated the two germline ends. The DNA for the CDR3 is TGTGCCAGCAGCGTAACAGGAAGGAACACTGAAGCTTTCTTT. Its protein is CASSVTGRNTEAFF.

This chain connects TRBV9 to TRBJ2-7; 8 bases match TRBD1. With V trimmed by 2 bases and J by 0 bases, 7 bases remained unmatched. This CDR3 is built from 16 residues. Germline CDR1 reads SGDLS; CDR2 reads YYNGEE. As DNA, the CDR3 is TGTGCCAGCAGCGTGGGGACAGGCGTAAGCTCCTACGAGCAGTACTTC. This encodes CASSVGTGVSSYEQYF.

The chain joins TRBV28 to TRBJ2-7, with D possibly TRBD1 on 6 matching bases. This CDR3 contains 16 residues. Germline CDR1 reads MDHEN; CDR2 reads SYDVKM. Trimming took 5 bases from V and 5 from J, leaving 22 bases between them. CDR3 coding DNA: TGTGCCAGCAGTCCACCCGACAGGTACGGTATCAACGAGCAGTACTTC. Encoded protein: CASSPPDRYGINEQYF. Full variable domain (rest looked up from reference TRBV28 and TRBJ2-7): DVKVTQSSRYLVKRTGEKVFLECVQDMDHENMFWYRQDPGLGLRLIYFSYDVKMKEKGDIPEGYSVSREKKERFSLILESASTNQTSMYLCASSPPDRYGINEQYFGPGTRLTVT.

This clone appeared once. In nucleotides, the CDR3 is TGTGCCAGCAGCGCCGGAACGGGGACACCCGATCTAGAGACCCAGTACTTC. It encodes CASSAGTGTPDLETQYF. The rearrangement uses TRBV7-9 and TRBJ2-5, with D possibly being TRBD1 (6 bases). Germline V gene data show CDR1 as SEHNR and CDR2 as FQNEAQ (reference sequence). The CDR3 loop spans 17 amino acids. Between the trimmed V and J ends, which lost 5 bases and 4 bases, there was a span of 23 bases.